These 23 T cell receptor beta chains were all obtained from the same sample, sequenced in a study of tumor-infiltrating lymphocytes in glioblastoma multiforme. Multiple V-beta primers and a C-beta primer amplified TCRB from RNA. TCRdb reanalysed the multiplex PCR reads using MiXCR and keeps one entry per CDR3 protein. The repertoire includes around 10,000 distinct CDR3 sequences, roughly 70% of them detected once, and approximately 36% sits in the top ten. The sequenced sample was brain tumor tissue. The source is a male donor with glioblastoma.

The CDR3 loop reads CASSLDLERGNEQFF. As DNA, the CDR3 is TGTGCCAGCAGCTTAGACCTAGAAAGGGGCAATGAGCAGTTCTTC. The chain joins TRBV11-2 to TRBJ2-1, with D perhaps TRBD1 (5 bases). The CDR3 has 15 amino acids. The V gene's germline CDR1 is SGHAT and CDR2 FQNNGV. V was trimmed by 0 bases and J by 6 bases, leaving 12 bases between them.

The gene calls are TRBV20-1 and TRBJ2-1, with TRBD2 identical over 11 bases. V lost 2 bases and J lost 7; bases outside the gene matches: 13. CDR3 size: 17 residues. CDR1 and CDR2 from the germline V gene are DFQATT and SNEGSKA (reference sequence). The CDR3 here is CSARKLTTSGIKNEQFF. CDR3 sequence (DNA): TGCAGTGCTAGAAAACTAACGACTAGCGGGATAAAGAATGAGCAGTTCTTC.

The CDR3 reads CSAQDLFGLYGYTF. As DNA, the CDR3 is TGCAGTGCGCAAGACCTCTTTGGACTATATGGCTACACCTTC. The genes are TRBV20-1 and TRBJ1-2; D not resolved. The CDR3 consists of 14 residues. V gave up 6 bases and J gave up 5 bases, with 19 bases separating them. Looked up from germline, CDR1 is DFQATT and CDR2 is SNEGSKA (reference sequence).

The V and J genes are TRBV11-2 and TRBJ1-2; D is ambiguous. The CDR3 covers 14 residues. Germline V gene sequence: CDR1 SGHAT, CDR2 FQNNGV. V was pared by 5 bases and J by 6 bases, with 16 bases between. The CDR3 DNA is TGTGCCAGCAGCCTCGGACTGGGGTGGGATGGCTACACCTTC. Protein sequence: CASSLGLGWDGYTF.

Notes on this clonotype: The CDR3 does not end in the conserved phenylalanine or tryptophan, so this is likely a read error. It is unclear where the CDR3 begins or ends on the DNA, so no DNA is shown, and the CDR3 is as TCRdb lists it. V and J are TRBV5-4 and TRBJ2-3; the table calls TRBD2, which could not be checked here. Germline loops: CDR1 SGHNT, CDR2 YYREEE (reference sequence). Including both end residues, the CDR3 is 17 amino acids long. CDR3 in amino acids: CAISSRVAGGLKDTQCL.

Concerning this clonotype itself: A single base separates this from a much larger clone, so it may be a read error. No conserved phenylalanine or tryptophan is present at the end of the CDR3, so a read error is the likely explanation. The chain uses TRBV30 and TRBJ1-1, with D possibly matching TRBD1 (5 bases). The V and J ends lost 4 bases and 0 bases respectively, with 12 bases between them. Germline assignment: CDR1 GTSNPN and CDR2 SVGIG (reference sequence). This CDR3 contains 14 residues. CDR3: CAWNTGPLNTEAFS. The CDR3 nucleotides are TGTGCCTGGAACACGGGACCCCTGAACACTGAAGCTTTCTCT.

As concerns this clonotype: Its ends do not fully match the called genes, so a read error is possible. The rearrangement links TRBV11-2 to TRBJ2-1, with D perhaps matching TRBD2 (6 bases). The CDR3 is 16 residues long. From germline, CDR1 is SGHAT and CDR2 FQNNGV. The CDR3 spells CASNLVGGLLFSGQFF. The DNA for the CDR3 is TGTGCCAGCAACTTAGTTGGGGGTCTCCTCTTTAGCGGGCAGTTCTTC.

V and J are TRBV4-2 and TRBJ2-1; D is ambiguous. This CDR3 spans 15 amino acids. CDR1 is LGHNA and CDR2 is YNFKEQ in the germline V gene. V was shortened by 0 bases and J by 9 bases, with 15 bases between the two germline ends. The CDR3 region is CASSQDRAVAGEQFF. CDR3 DNA sequence: TGTGCCAGCAGCCAAGATCGGGCAGTGGCAGGTGAGCAGTTCTTC.

In this sample, this clonotype turned up many times. The junction and the germline gene differ at one end; a read error may be behind it. The rearrangement joins TRBV20-1 to TRBJ1-5; D gene ambiguous. The CDR3 spans 12 residues. Germline V gives CDR1 DFQATT, CDR2 SNEGSKA (reference sequence). The CDR3 reads CSAGRNVQPQRF. DNA of the CDR3: TGCAGTGCTGGCCGGAACGTTCAGCCCCAGCGTTTT.

This rearrangement joins TRBV4-2 to TRBJ2-6, with D perhaps TRBD1 (5 bases). The CDR3 has 16 amino acids. The germline V gene encodes CDR1 LGHNA and CDR2 YNFKEQ. The V and J ends lost 4 bases and 2 bases respectively, with 12 bases between them. CDR3 region: CASSRAETAGANVLTF. As DNA, the CDR3 is TGTGCCAGCAGCCGGGCCGAGACAGCTGGGGCCAACGTCCTGACTTTC.

The rearrangement joins TRBV11-2 to TRBJ1-3; D uncertain. This CDR3 has 16 residues. Germline V gives CDR1 SGHAT, CDR2 FQNNGV. V lost 5 bases and J lost 0, with 14 bases in between. CDR3 sequence (DNA): TGTGCCAGCAGCCGTAACCGCCGGGGCTCTGGAAACACCATATATTTT. This encodes CASSRNRRGSGNTIYF.

V is TRBV20-1 and J is TRBJ2-7, with TRBD2 matching over 11 bases. V lost 6 bases to trimming and J lost 0 bases; unmatched junction nucleotides: 4. CDR3 length: 14 residues. Germline-derived CDR1 and CDR2 are DFQATT and SNEGSKA (reference sequence). The CDR3 sequence is CSALLAGGSYEQYF. CDR3 sequence (DNA): TGCAGTGCGTTGCTAGCGGGGGGCTCCTACGAGCAGTACTTC.

The rearrangement joins TRBV29-1 to TRBJ2-7, with 9 bases fitting TRBD1. Germline V lookup: CDR1 SQVTM, CDR2 ANQGSEA. V lost 1 base, J lost 3 bases, and 7 bases stayed unmatched. The CDR3 loop spans 15 amino acids. The chain's CDR3 is CSVEAGTGRNYEQYF. CDR3 DNA sequence: TGCAGCGTTGAAGCCGGGACAGGGCGGAACTACGAGCAGTACTTC.

For this clonotype: The CDR3 end shows no conserved phenylalanine or tryptophan, and so a read error is likely. The chain uses TRBV29-1 and TRBJ2-7; maybe TRBD1 (7 bases). The V and J ends lost 0 bases and 6 bases respectively, with 15 bases between them. The CDR3 loop spans 14 amino acids. Germline V gene data show CDR1 as SQVTM and CDR2 as ANQGSEA. CDR3 in DNA: TGCAGCGTTGAAGATCAACGTCAGGGGGGCGAGCAGTACTCC. Translating gives CSVEDQRQGGEQYS.

This chain links TRBV6-1 with TRBJ1-1; D call uncertain. Trimming stripped 6 bases from V and 3 bases from J, with 17 bases between. The germline V gene encodes CDR1 MNHNS and CDR2 SASEGT. This CDR3 is built from 15 residues. The CDR3 protein is CASRPRTGPHTEAFF. The CDR3 nucleotides read TGTGCCAGCAGACCCCGAACTGGGCCCCACACTGAAGCTTTCTTT.

The chain combines TRBV10-2 with TRBJ2-1; no definite D call. Germline CDR1 and CDR2: WSHSY and SAAADI. This CDR3 comprises 14 residues. Deletions cut 0 bases from V and 13 bases from J, with 16 bases between. CDR3 in amino acids: CASSESGSRGFQFF. The CDR3 coding sequence is TGCGCCAGCAGTGAGTCAGGTAGCCGTGGGTTCCAGTTCTTC.

On this clonotype itself: The conserved phenylalanine or tryptophan normally closing the CDR3 is absent here, so this likely arose from a read error. The J gene is TRBJ1-2, the V gene TRBV4-1; D is undetermined. The V gene lost 6 bases and the J gene lost 3 bases, with 14 bases spanning the gap. Germline V gene data show CDR1 as MGHRA and CDR2 as YSYEKL. The CDR3 spans 14 residues. CDR3 coding DNA: TGCGCCAGCAGTCCTCCGGCAGGTGACTATGGCTACACCTCC. This sequence encodes CASSPPAGDYGYTS.

As regards this clonotype: One junction end disagrees with the germline gene, perhaps due to a read error. V usage is TRBV12-3 or TRBV12-4 and J usage is TRBJ2-7; TRBD1 agrees at 8 bases. The CDR3 runs 15 residues. The CDR3 is CAGSSGTGYSYEQYF. DNA of the CDR3: TGTGCCGGCAGCTCCGGGACAGGTTACTCCTACGAGCAGTACTTC.

The rearrangement joins TRBV29-1 to TRBJ2-7, with D possibly matching TRBD2 (5 bases). Germline V gives CDR1 SQVTM, CDR2 ANQGSEA. The CDR3 runs to 12 residues. The CDR3 spells CRVEETIYEQYF. Here the CDR3 DNA reads TGCAGGGTCGAAGAGACTATCTACGAGCAGTACTTC.

The CDR3 DNA follows: TGCGCCAGCAGCTTGGCCGGTCAGGGTATTAACGAGCAGTTCTTC. Its translation: CASSLAGQGINEQFF. V usage is TRBV5-1 and J usage is TRBJ2-1; D is possibly TRBD1 (5 bases). V lost 0 bases, J lost 10 bases, and 17 bases lay in between. The CDR3 extends over 15 amino acids. Germline CDR1 reads SGHRS; CDR2 reads YFSETQ. The full variable domain, in which reference TRBV5-1 and TRBJ2-1 provide the parts outside the CDR3, is KAGVTQTPRYLIKTRGQQVTLSCSPISGHRSVSWYQQTPGQGLQFLFEYFSETQRNKGNFPGRFSGRQFSNSRSEMNVSTLELGDSALYLCASSLAGQGINEQFFGPGTRLTVL.

The chain combines TRBV4-2 with TRBJ2-3, with 8 positions matching TRBD2. V lost 7 bases to trimming and J lost 2 bases; unmatched junction nucleotides: 8. Germline V CDR1 and CDR2: LGHNA, YNFKEQ. The CDR3 covers 15 residues. The CDR3 DNA is TGTGCCAGCACCCTACTAGCGGATTTCACAGATACGCAGTATTTT. Amino acids: CASTLLADFTDTQYF.

About this clonotype itself: At one end, the junction sequence differs from germline, possibly due to a read error. The chain carries TRBV11-2 and TRBJ2-2; D may be TRBD2 (6 bases). Germline lookup yields CDR1 SGHAT and CDR2 FQNNGV. The CDR3 totals 14 residues. Here the CDR3 DNA reads TGTGCCAGCGTTGGGCAGTCCTACGCCGGGGGGCTGTTTTTT. Encoded protein: CASVGQSYAGGLFF.

Concerning this clonotype: The CDR3 does not end in the conserved phenylalanine or tryptophan, so this is likely a read error. The DNA is left out, because the CDR3 cannot be placed on it with certainty; the CDR3 is given as TCRdb lists it. This chain connects TRBV11-2 to TRBJ2-1; the DNA was not compared with TRBD1, the D call given in the table. Ends included, the CDR3 has 17 residues. Germline V lookup: CDR1 SGHAT, CDR2 FQNNGV. CDR3 sequence: CASSLAVRGPSCNEKFS.